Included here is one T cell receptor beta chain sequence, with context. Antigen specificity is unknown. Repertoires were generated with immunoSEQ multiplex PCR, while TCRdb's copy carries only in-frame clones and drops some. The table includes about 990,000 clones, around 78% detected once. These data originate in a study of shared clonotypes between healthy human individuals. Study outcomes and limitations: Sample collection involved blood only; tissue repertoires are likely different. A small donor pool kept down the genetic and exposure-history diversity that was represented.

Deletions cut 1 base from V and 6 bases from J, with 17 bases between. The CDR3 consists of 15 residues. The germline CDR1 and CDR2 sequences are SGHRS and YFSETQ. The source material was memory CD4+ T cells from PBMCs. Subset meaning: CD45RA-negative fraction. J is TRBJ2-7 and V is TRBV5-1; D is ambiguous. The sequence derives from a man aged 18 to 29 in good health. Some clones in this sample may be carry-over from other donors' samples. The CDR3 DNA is TGCGCCAGCAGCTTGCTGGCTAGTCAGTTCTCCGAGCAGTACTTC. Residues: CASSLLASQFSEQYF.